These 8 T cell receptor beta chains came from one sample sequenced in a study of T cells in women clearing cervical HPV infection. Measured with immunoSEQ multiplex PCR; TCRdb has only the in-frame clones, and not every one. The sample shows about 46,000 clones, and less than 40% sits with its ten largest clones. What was sequenced was blood buffy coat. The receptors stem from a woman aged 18 to 75 with a cervical HPV16 infection that either progressed to CIN3+ or cleared (not recorded which).

Note on this clone: The read falls 3 residues short of the CDR3 end, and the missing part is taken from the germline J gene. V is TRBV30 and J is TRBJ1-1; D is unclear. From germline, CDR1 is GTSNPN and CDR2 SVGIG (reference sequence). The CDR3 is 17 amino acids. The sequenced CDR3 bases are TGTGCCTGGAGTGGATTGGTGGGCGAGGGCTCACTAGTCGAA. Translated, it gives CAWSGLVGEGSLVE. The complete CDR3 sequence is CAWSGLVGEGSLVEAFF. The whole variable domain, remainder taken from reference TRBV30 and TRBJ1-1, is SQTIHQWPATLVQPVGSPLSLECTVEGTSNPNLYWYRQAAGRGLQLLFYSVGIGQISSEVPQNLSASRPQDRQFILSSKKLLLSDSGFYLCAWSGLVGEGSLVEAFFGQGTRLTVV.

As for this clone: The read falls 3 residues short of the CDR3 end, and the missing part is taken from the germline J gene. V is TRBV30 and J is TRBJ2-3; 8 nucleotides align to TRBD1. The CDR3 has 14 amino acids. Germline loops: CDR1 GTSNPN, CDR2 SVGIG (reference sequence). CDR3 bases read: TGTGCCTGGAGGACAGGGGTTCCCAATCAGCCG. This sequence encodes CAWRTGVPNQP. The full CDR3 sequence reads CAWRTGVPNQPQYF.

The chain's CDR3 is CASSPPEGNEQFF. The part of the CDR3 DNA that was read is TGTGCCAGCTCACCACCGGAAGGGAATGAG. J is TRBJ2-1 and V is TRBV18, with D unresolved. The missing CDR3 end, 3 residues past where the read stops, is filled in from the germline J gene. Per the germline V gene, CDR1 is KGHSH and CDR2 is LQKENI. The CDR3 sequence is 13 residues long. V lost 0 bases to trimming and J lost 7 bases, with 7 bases between them.

With respect to this clone: The CDR3 goes on 3 residues after the read ends, and that part is filled in from the germline J gene. V gene TRBV19 combines with J gene TRBJ1-4; D may be TRBD1 (6 bases). V gave up 8 bases and J gave up 4 bases, with 17 bases separating them. Germline CDR1 is LNHDA and CDR2 is SQIVND (reference sequence). This CDR3 spans 15 amino acids. The CDR3 reads CASWAQQGSNEKLFF. The DNA read from the CDR3 is TGTGCCAGTTGGGCCCAACAGGGAAGTAATGAAAAA.

With regard to this clone: From the germline J gene comes the end of the CDR3, since the read stops 3 residues before it. The chain joins TRBV12-3 or TRBV12-4 to TRBJ2-7; 10 bases line up with TRBD2. V shed 7 bases and J 6 bases; nucleotides not matched to a gene: 15. The CDR3 is 16 residues long. The CDR3 bases that were read are TGTGCCAGCACCTTAAACGCACTAGCGGGAACTAGCGAG. Translating it yields CASTLNALAGTSE. From start to end, the CDR3 is CASTLNALAGTSEQYF.

Regarding this clone: The read terminates 3 residues before the CDR3 end, so the remaining end is supplied by the germline J gene. The chain has TRBV23-1 and TRBJ1-6, with a tentative D call TRBD1 (6 bases). TRBV23-1 is assigned to the ORF class and has an uncertain function. This CDR3 spans 13 amino acids. The V end was cut by 5 bases, the J end by 10 bases, with 12 bases between. CDR3 protein: CASSSHRVSPLHF. The CDR3 DNA, read in part, is TGCGCCAGCAGTTCACACAGGGTCTCACCC.

As to this clone: The read terminates 3 residues ahead of where the CDR3 ends, so the germline J gene completes it. The genes are TRBV5-6 and TRBJ1-3; 7 nucleotides line up with TRBD1. With V trimmed by 2 bases and J by 1 base, 3 bases remained unmatched. The CDR3 contains 15 residues. In germline, CDR1 is SGHDT, CDR2 YYEEEE. Partial CDR3 DNA: TGTGCCAGCAGCTTAGACAGGGTATCTGGAAACACC. It specifies CASSLDRVSGNT. The full CDR3 protein reads CASSLDRVSGNTIYF.

Comment on this clone: The CDR3 end falls 3 residues outside the read, so it is completed with the germline J gene. This chain uses TRBV23-1 with TRBJ2-4; TRBD1 matches at 8 bases. TRBV23-1 is annotated as an ORF whose role is uncertain. The CDR3 contains 16 residues. CDR3 DNA (partial): TGCGCCAGCACCACCACCCGACAGGGGCGATATGAAGGT. Residues: CASTTTRQGRYEG. The whole CDR3 protein is CASTTTRQGRYEGQYF.